Below are 27 T cell receptor beta chains sequenced from a single sample in a study of T cell responses to AZD1222 COVID-19 vaccine. Sequenced by immunoSEQ multiplex PCR; TCRdb stores in-frame clones only, minus some. The repertoire holds roughly 150,000 clones, with 70% to 90% as singletons. This material consisted of peripheral blood, taken on day 0 of MenACWY control vaccination. These receptors came from an adult in good health.

The chain is built from TRBV6-5 and TRBJ2-7, with 10 nucleotides matching TRBD1. CDR3 length: 15 amino acids. V was pared by 6 bases and J by 2 bases, with 7 bases of the junction left unmatched. Per germline, CDR1 MNHEY and CDR2 SVGAGI. CDR3 residues: CASSDVGQGAYEQYF. The CDR3 bases are TGTGCCAGCAGCGACGTAGGACAGGGGGCCTACGAGCAGTACTTC.

V is TRBV29-1 and J is TRBJ2-1; 8 positions match TRBD1. The germline V gene encodes CDR1 SQVTM and CDR2 ANQGSEA. The CDR3 covers 12 residues. J gave up 4 bases and V 7 bases, and 3 bases lay outside the gene matches. CDR3 DNA sequence: TGCAGCGCGAGACAGGGGTACAATGAGCAGTTCTTC. Amino acid sequence: CSARQGYNEQFF.

The V and J genes are TRBV2 and TRBJ1-2; no definite D call. The CDR3 runs to 13 residues. V was clipped by 4 bases and J by 6 bases, with 12 bases between them. Germline V CDR1 and CDR2: SNHLY, FYNNEI. For the CDR3, the DNA is TGTGCCAGCAGTGTAGGCCGGGAGAATGGCTACACCTTC. The encoded protein is CASSVGRENGYTF.

The chain links TRBV19 to TRBJ1-2; TRBD1 agrees at 7 bases. The CDR3 is 15 residues long. CDR1 LNHDA and CDR2 SQIVND come from the germline V gene (reference sequence). J lost 0 bases, V lost 3 bases, and 4 bases had no gene match. The CDR3 protein is CASSIGTAANYGYTF. Written as DNA, the CDR3 is TGTGCCAGTAGTATCGGGACAGCCGCTAACTATGGCTACACCTTC.

The J gene is TRBJ2-7, the V gene TRBV5-6, with D perhaps being TRBD1 or TRBD2 (7 bases each). Per germline, CDR1 SGHDT and CDR2 YYEEEE. The V end lost 1 base, the J end lost 1 base, and 15 bases lay between the germline ends. The CDR3 covers 16 residues. The CDR3 loop is CASSLFRGGRSYEQYF. CDR3 sequence (DNA): TGTGCCAGCAGCTTGTTCAGGGGGGGCCGATCCTACGAGCAGTACTTC.

J is TRBJ1-1 and V is TRBV30, with 8 positions matching TRBD1. This CDR3 region has 15 residues. The V gene's germline CDR1 is GTSNPN and CDR2 SVGIG (reference sequence). V shed 3 bases, J shed 4 bases, and the junction held 10 bases outside the gene matches. The CDR3, as DNA: TGTGCCTGGAGGAGCCCGGACAGGGAAAGCACTGAAGCTTTCTTT. Its translation is CAWRSPDRESTEAFF.

The rearrangement uses TRBV5-4 and TRBJ2-1; 12 bases are a match to TRBD2. The V and J ends lost 4 bases and 4 bases, in that order; junction bases with no gene match: 12. Germline lookup yields CDR1 SGHNT and CDR2 YYREEE (reference sequence). The CDR3 runs to 18 residues. The CDR3 loop is CASSLPWTSGKKYNEQFF. The CDR3 DNA reads as TGTGCCAGCAGCCTGCCCTGGACTAGCGGGAAAAAATACAATGAGCAGTTCTTC.

This clone appeared a few times. V usage is TRBV7-2 and J usage is TRBJ1-3, with D tentatively TRBD1 (6 bases). Germline values: CDR1 SGHTA, CDR2 FQGNSA. V shed 5 bases and J shed 4 bases, with 15 bases lying between them. This CDR3 has 15 amino acids. The DNA of the CDR3 is TGTGCCAGCAGCCCTTCCGGGACACTCGGAAACACCATATATTTT. It codes for CASSPSGTLGNTIYF.

V and J are TRBV27 and TRBJ2-1; D gene uncertain. Germline V CDR1 and CDR2: MNHEY, SMNVEV (reference sequence). The V end lost 0 bases, the J end lost 2 bases, and 2 bases lay between the germline ends. This CDR3 spans 13 amino acids. CDR3 coding DNA: TGTGCCAGCAGTTTATCGACCTACAATGAGCAGTTCTTC. Translated, it gives CASSLSTYNEQFF.

This chain links TRBV4-2 with TRBJ2-7; D unclear. The CDR3 consists of 12 residues. Germline values: CDR1 LGHNA, CDR2 YNFKEQ. V was pared by 3 bases and J by 4 bases, with 7 bases between. The DNA for the CDR3 is TGTGCCAGCAGCCAGGGCCCTTACGAGCAGTACTTC. Translated: CASSQGPYEQYF.

The chain uses TRBV27 and TRBJ1-5; D unresolved. The CDR3 is 15 amino acids. V lost 4 bases and J 0 bases, leaving 10 bases between the germline ends. Germline V CDR1 and CDR2: MNHEY, SMNVEV (reference sequence). Here the CDR3 DNA reads TGTGCCAGCAGTTCGGACGGGATTAGCAATCAGCCCCAGCATTTT. Protein: CASSSDGISNQPQHF.

This clone was seen once. The CDR3: CASSIGQGAGGYTF. In DNA form, the CDR3 reads TGTGCCAGTAGTATCGGGCAGGGGGCAGGAGGCTACACCTTC. The V and J genes are TRBV19 and TRBJ1-2; 8 bases are a match to TRBD1. The CDR3 has 14 amino acids. Germline trimming cut 3 bases from V and 8 bases from J; bases unmatched to any gene: 8. The germline CDR1 and CDR2 sequences are LNHDA and SQIVND (reference sequence).

In regard to this clone: One junction end disagrees with the germline gene, perhaps due to a read error. The rearrangement uses TRBV7-7 and TRBJ2-3; D is unclear. The germline V gene encodes CDR1 SSHAT and CDR2 FNYEAQ (reference sequence). There are 13 residues in the CDR3. CDR3 coding DNA: TGTGCTAGCAGCTTAGGAGATACAGATACGCAGTATTTT. Its translation is CASSLGDTDTQYF.

The J gene is TRBJ1-4, the V gene TRBV18, with 9 bases lining up with TRBD1. Germline CDR1 reads KGHSH; CDR2 reads LQKENI. The CDR3 spans 16 residues. Trimming cost V 3 bases and J 5 bases; bases outside gene matches: 7. The CDR3 spells CASSPQTGTGNEKLFF. Written as DNA, the CDR3 is TGTGCCAGCTCACCTCAGACCGGGACAGGGAATGAAAAACTGTTTTTT.

The chain is built from TRBV10-3 and TRBJ2-7; D ambiguous. This CDR3 spans 11 amino acids. Trimming took 4 bases from V and 4 from J, leaving 5 bases between them. Germline V gene lookup returns CDR1 ENHRY and CDR2 SYGVKD. The CDR3 is CAISGGYEQYF. The CDR3 DNA is TGTGCCATCAGTGGGGGATACGAGCAGTACTTC.

The CDR3 coding sequence is TGCGCCAGCAGCCAAGATTTGAGGGGTCGAGGGGGTAATGAGCAGTTCTTC. This translates into CASSQDLRGRGGNEQFF. The rearrangement uses TRBV4-3 and TRBJ2-1; TRBD1 might be the D (6 bases). V was cut by 0 bases and J by 7 bases, with 19 bases left in between. The CDR3 covers 17 residues. Per germline, CDR1 LGHNA and CDR2 YSLEER.

V gene TRBV7-9 combines with J gene TRBJ2-2, with D possibly TRBD2 on 5 matching bases. V lost 4 bases, J lost 1 base, and 13 bases lay in between. The CDR3 loop spans 16 amino acids. Germline loops: CDR1 SEHNR, CDR2 FQNEAQ (reference sequence). The CDR3 sequence: CASSSLTGVNTGELFF. The CDR3 nucleotides are TGTGCCAGCAGCTCACTGACCGGGGTGAACACCGGGGAGCTGTTTTTT. Full variable domain (remainder filled in from reference TRBV7-9 and TRBJ2-2): DTGVSQNPRHKITKRGQNVTFRCDPISEHNRLYWYRQTLGQGPEFLTYFQNEAQLEKSRLLSDRFSAERPKGSFSTLEIQRTEQGDSAMYLCASSSLTGVNTGELFFGEGSRLTVL.

The chain links TRBV19 to TRBJ1-1; unclear D gene. Germline lookup yields CDR1 LNHDA and CDR2 SQIVND (reference sequence). The V end was cut by 6 bases, the J end by 7 bases, with 12 bases between. CDR3 length: 12 amino acids. The DNA of the CDR3 is TGTGCCAGTAGCCGGGGAGCCCATGAAGCTTTCTTT. This gives the protein CASSRGAHEAFF.

The V and J genes are TRBV29-1 and TRBJ2-1; 7 bases agree with TRBD1. The CDR3 covers 14 residues. Per germline, CDR1 SQVTM and CDR2 ANQGSEA. With V trimmed by 7 bases and J by 0 bases, 6 bases remained unmatched. CDR3 in DNA: TGCAGCGGGGACAGCCCGAGCTCCTACAATGAGCAGTTCTTC. It translates to CSGDSPSSYNEQFF.

The CDR3, as DNA: TGTGCCAGCAGTTTTCGACAGGGCGGAGGCTACACCTTC. Encoded protein: CASSFRQGGGYTF. The chain combines TRBV27 with TRBJ1-2; 7 bases fit TRBD1. The CDR3 contains 13 residues. Per germline, CDR1 MNHEY and CDR2 SMNVEV (reference sequence). V dropped 3 bases and J dropped 8; count of bases not matched to a gene: 6.

This clone was recorded only once. The chain combines TRBV24-1 with TRBJ2-3; 10 bases are a match to TRBD2. The germline V gene has CDR1 KGHDR and CDR2 SFDVKD. V lost 7 bases to trimming and J lost 6 bases; unmatched junction nucleotides: 9. CDR3 size: 15 residues. CDR3 in DNA: TGTGCCACCAGCGCCTTTAGCGGGGGGAGGGATACGCAGTATTTT. Amino acids: CATSAFSGGRDTQYF.

This clone has a single count. The gene calls are TRBV7-2 and TRBJ2-7; 7 positions match TRBD2. The junction had 7 bases not matched to a gene; V was cut back by 3 bases and J by 5 bases. The CDR3 totals 14 residues. Germline V lookup: CDR1 SGHTA, CDR2 FQGNSA. The CDR3 loop is CASSFRGVSNEQYF. CDR3 in DNA: TGTGCCAGCAGCTTCCGGGGGGTGAGCAACGAGCAGTACTTC.

The chain has TRBV19 and TRBJ1-5, with 7 nucleotides matching TRBD1. J lost 4 bases, V lost 3 bases, and 12 bases had no gene match. The V gene's germline CDR1 is LNHDA and CDR2 SQIVND (reference sequence). CDR3 length: 17 amino acids. The CDR3 loop is CASSIDRARAVNQPQHF. In DNA, the CDR3 is TGTGCCAGTAGTATCGACAGGGCGCGGGCGGTGAATCAGCCCCAGCATTTT.

This clone was counted a few times. The V and J genes are TRBV6-2 or TRBV6-3 and TRBJ1-1, with D perhaps TRBD1 (5 bases). Per the germline V gene, CDR1 is MNHEY and CDR2 is SVGEGT. V lost 5 bases and J 5 bases, leaving 15 bases between the germline ends. There are 14 residues in the CDR3. The CDR3, as DNA: TGTGCCAGCAGTCTTCCCGGGGGGGGAACTGAAGCTTTCTTT. Its translation: CASSLPGGGTEAFF.

The V call is TRBV7-9, the J call TRBJ1-1; D gene ambiguous. V was shortened by 4 bases and J by 4 bases, with 7 bases between the two germline ends. The CDR3 is 12 amino acids. From germline, CDR1 is SEHNR and CDR2 FQNEAQ (reference sequence). As DNA, the CDR3 is TGTGCCAGCAGCTCCTTAAGCACTGAAGCTTTCTTT. Translating it yields CASSSLSTEAFF.

The V call is TRBV7-2, the J call TRBJ2-7, with 9 bases lining up with TRBD1. V lost 5 bases, J lost 5 bases, and 10 bases stayed unmatched. There are 15 residues in the CDR3. In germline, CDR1 is SGHTA, CDR2 FQGNSA. CDR3 nucleotide sequence: TGTGCCAGCAGCCCTTTACAGGGGGCGCTGAACGAGCAGTACTTC. Protein product: CASSPLQGALNEQYF.

This clone was detected once. The chain carries TRBV19 and TRBJ1-5, with TRBD1 matching 11 bases. Germline V CDR1 and CDR2: LNHDA, SQIVND (reference sequence). J gave up 5 bases and V 6 bases, and 3 bases lay outside the gene matches. CDR3 length: 14 residues. The CDR3 protein is CASSRDRGDQPQHF. CDR3 nucleotide sequence: TGTGCCAGTAGCCGGGACAGGGGGGATCAGCCCCAGCATTTT.